The clone carrying this T cell receptor beta chain was detected a few times. Its cognate antigen is unknown. These data come from a study of cytomegalovirus exposure and HLA in healthy donors. Findings of the study overall: Researchers reportedly found TCR beta sequences accurately predicted most subjects' HLA-A and HLA-B alleles.

13 Jbeta primers and 60 Vbeta primers were used for the PCR. Method: immunoSEQ multiplex PCR; TCRdb's copy keeps in-frame clones and lacks some. Of 90,000 to 95,000 clones in the sample, around 81% were seen once. The sequencing input was PBMCs. This receptor was taken from a man aged 25 to 40 in good health and CMV-seronegative.

Here the CDR3 reads CASSFRTGLHYEQYV. The CDR3 region has the DNA TGTGCCAGCAGCTTTAGGACAGGACTACACTACGAGCAGTACGTC. The genes are TRBV5-5 and TRBJ2-7; D may be TRBD1 (7 bases). V was trimmed by 2 bases and J by 3 bases, leaving 15 bases between them. The germline V gene has CDR1 SGHKS and CDR2 YYEKEE (reference sequence). The CDR3 runs to 15 residues.